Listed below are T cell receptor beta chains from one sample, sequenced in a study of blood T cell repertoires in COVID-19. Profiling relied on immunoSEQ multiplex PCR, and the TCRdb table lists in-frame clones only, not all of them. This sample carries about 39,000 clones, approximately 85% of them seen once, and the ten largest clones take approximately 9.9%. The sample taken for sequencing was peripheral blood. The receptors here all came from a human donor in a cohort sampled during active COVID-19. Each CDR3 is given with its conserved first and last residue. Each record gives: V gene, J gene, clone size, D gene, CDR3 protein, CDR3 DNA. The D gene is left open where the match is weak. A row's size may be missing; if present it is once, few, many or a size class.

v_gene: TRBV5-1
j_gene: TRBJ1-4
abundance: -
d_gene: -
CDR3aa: CASSTDMPSEKLFF
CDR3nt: TGCGCCAGCAGCACGGACATGCCCAGTGAAAAACTGTTTTTT

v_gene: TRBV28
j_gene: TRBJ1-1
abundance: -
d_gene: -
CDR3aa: CASSTSMNTEAFF
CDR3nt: TGTGCCAGCAGTACCAGTATGAACACTGAAGCTTTCTTT

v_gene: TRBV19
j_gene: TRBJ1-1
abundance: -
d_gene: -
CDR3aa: CASKGLTNTEAFF
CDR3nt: TGTGCCAGTAAGGGACTGACGAACACTGAAGCTTTCTTT

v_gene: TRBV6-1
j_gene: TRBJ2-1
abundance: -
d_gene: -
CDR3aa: CASSEARVRGGQFF
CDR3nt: TGTGCCAGCAGTGAAGCCAGGGTCAGGGGCGGGCAGTTCTTC

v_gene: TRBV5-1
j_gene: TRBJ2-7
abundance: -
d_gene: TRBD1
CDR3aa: CASSRDRSSYEQYF
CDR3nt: TGCGCCAGCAGCCGGGACAGGAGCTCCTACGAGCAGTACTTC

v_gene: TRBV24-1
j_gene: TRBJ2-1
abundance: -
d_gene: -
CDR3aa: CATTAGTGEQFF
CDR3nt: TGTGCCACCACGGCGGGGACGGGTGAGCAGTTCTTC

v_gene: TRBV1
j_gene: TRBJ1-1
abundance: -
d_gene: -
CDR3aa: CTSSQGQGNTEAFF
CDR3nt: TGCACCAGCAGCCAGGGACAGGGGAACACTGAAGCTTTCTTT

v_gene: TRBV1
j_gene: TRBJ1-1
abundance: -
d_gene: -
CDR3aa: CTSSQDGRNTEAFF
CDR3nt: TGCACCAGCAGCCAAGATGGGAGGAACACTGAAGCTTTCTTT

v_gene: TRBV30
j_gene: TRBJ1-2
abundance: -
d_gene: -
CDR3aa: CAWRQKDKFNYGYTF
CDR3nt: TGTGCCTGGAGACAAAAGGACAAGTTTAACTATGGCTACACCTTC

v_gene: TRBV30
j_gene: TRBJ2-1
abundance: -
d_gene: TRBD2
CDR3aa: CAWRRAGSDNEQFF
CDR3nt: TGTGCCTGGAGACGAGCGGGGTCCGACAATGAGCAGTTCTTC

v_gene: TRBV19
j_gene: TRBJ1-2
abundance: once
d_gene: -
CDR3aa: CASSISAGVYGYTF
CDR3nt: TGTGCCAGTAGTATTTCGGCAGGGGTATATGGCTACACCTTC

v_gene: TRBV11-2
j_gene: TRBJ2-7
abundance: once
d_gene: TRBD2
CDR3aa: CASSLEGTSATQYF
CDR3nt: TGTGCCAGCAGCTTAGAGGGGACTAGCGCAACACAGTACTTC

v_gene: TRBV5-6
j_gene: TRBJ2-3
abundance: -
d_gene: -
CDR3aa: CASSLVAGEFSDTQYF
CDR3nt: TGTGCCAGCAGCTTGGTCGCAGGGGAGTTTTCAGATACGCAGTATTTT

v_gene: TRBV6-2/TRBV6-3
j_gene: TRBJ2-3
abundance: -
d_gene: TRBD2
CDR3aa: CASSLTSGSLDTQYF
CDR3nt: TGTGCCAGCAGCTTAACTAGCGGGAGTTTAGATACGCAGTATTTT

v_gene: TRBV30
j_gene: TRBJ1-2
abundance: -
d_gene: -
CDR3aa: CAWSVRTSYGYTF
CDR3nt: TGTGCCTGGAGTGTACGAACAAGCTATGGCTACACCTTC

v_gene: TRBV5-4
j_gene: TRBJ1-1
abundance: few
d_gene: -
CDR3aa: CASSLDRTMNTEAFF
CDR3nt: TGTGCCAGCAGCTTGGACCGCACTATGAACACTGAAGCTTTCTTT

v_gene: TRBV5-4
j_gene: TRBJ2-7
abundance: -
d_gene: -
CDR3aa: CASSLVANEQYF
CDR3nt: TGTGCCAGCAGCTTGGTAGCGAACGAGCAGTACTTC

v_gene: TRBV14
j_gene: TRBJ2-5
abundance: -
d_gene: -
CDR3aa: CASRPGGLPTETQYF
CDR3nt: TGTGCCAGCAGACCAGGGGGACTTCCCACAGAGACCCAGTACTTC